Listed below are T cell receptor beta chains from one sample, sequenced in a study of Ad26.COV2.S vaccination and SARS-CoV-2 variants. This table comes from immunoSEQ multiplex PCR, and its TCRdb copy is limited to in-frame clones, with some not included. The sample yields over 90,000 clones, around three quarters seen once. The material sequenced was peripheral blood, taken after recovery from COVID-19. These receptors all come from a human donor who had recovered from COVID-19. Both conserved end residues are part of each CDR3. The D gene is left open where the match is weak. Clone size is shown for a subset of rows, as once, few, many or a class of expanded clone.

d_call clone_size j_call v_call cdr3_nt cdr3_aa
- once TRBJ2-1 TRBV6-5 TGTGCCAGCAGCGGCCGATCTGGGCTTGGCAATGAGCAGTTCTTC CASSGRSGLGNEQFF
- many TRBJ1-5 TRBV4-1 TGCGCCAGCAGCCAGTCGACGGGCAGCAATCAGCCCCAGCATTTT CASSQSTGSNQPQHF
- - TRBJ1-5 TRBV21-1 TGTGCCAGCAGCAACTCGACGTTTTATAGCAATCAGCCCCAGCATTTT CASSNSTFYSNQPQHF
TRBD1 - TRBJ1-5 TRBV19 TGTGCCAGTAGTACAACAGGGGTAGTACGAGATCAGCCCCAGCATTTT CASSTTGVVRDQPQHF
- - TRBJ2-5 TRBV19 TGTGCCAGTAGCCAGACTGGGGGGGCCCAAGAGACCCAGTACTTC CASSQTGGAQETQYF
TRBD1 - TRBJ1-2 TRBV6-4 TGTGCCAGCAGCCGGGACAGGGGGTGGTATGGCTACACCTTC CASSRDRGWYGYTF
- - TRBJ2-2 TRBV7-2 TGTGCCAGCAGCGGGGACACCGGGGAGCTGTTTTTT CASSGDTGELFF
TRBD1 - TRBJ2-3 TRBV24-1 TGTGCCACCAGTGGGACAGGGGGCGCTTGGGCAGATACGCAGTATTTT CATSGTGGAWADTQYF
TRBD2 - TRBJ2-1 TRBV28 TGTGCCAGCAGTGGTAGCGGGGGCGCAACATACAATGAGCAGTTCTTC CASSGSGGATYNEQFF
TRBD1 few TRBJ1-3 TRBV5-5 TGTGCCAGCAGCTTGGGACAGGGGGCGCAGACTGGAAACACCATATATTTT CASSLGQGAQTGNTIYF
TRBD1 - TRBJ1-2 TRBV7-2 TGTGCCAGCAGCTTAGGAGAAAACAGGGGAGAAGGCTACACCTTC CASSLGENRGEGYTF
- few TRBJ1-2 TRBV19 TGTGCCAGTAGTATAACGGGGGCATATGGCTACACCTTC CASSITGAYGYTF
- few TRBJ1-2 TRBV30 TGTGCCTGGAGTGCCGGGTCCTATGGCTACACCTTC CAWSAGSYGYTF
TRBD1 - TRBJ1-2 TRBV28 TGTGCCAGCAGGATACCTTTGACAGGGAACTATGGCTACACCTTC CASRIPLTGNYGYTF
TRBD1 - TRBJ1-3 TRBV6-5 TGTGCCAGCAGTTACAGGGGGCCTGGAAACACCATATATTTT CASSYRGPGNTIYF
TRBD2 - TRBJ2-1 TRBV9 TGTGCCAGCAGCCCCCTAGCGGGGGGCGGAACTGAGCAGTTCTTC CASSPLAGGGTEQFF
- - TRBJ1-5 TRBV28 TGTGCCAGCAGAACCCCCCAGGGTGGGACTCAGCCCCAGCATTTT CASRTPQGGTQPQHF
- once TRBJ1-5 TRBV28 TGTGCCAGCAGGTTGAGTGTGGGAGGATTAATGTCCCAGCATTTT CASRLSVGGLMSQHF
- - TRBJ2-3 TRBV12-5 TGTGCTAGTGGTTTGGACAATTCCTGGGATACGCAGTATTTT CASGLDNSWDTQYF
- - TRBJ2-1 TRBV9 TGTGCCAGCAGTCCTAGGGGGGGAGGTGAGCAGTTCTTC CASSPRGGGEQFF
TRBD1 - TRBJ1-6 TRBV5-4 TGTGCCAGCAGCGTTGGACAGGGACATTCACCCCTCCACTTT CASSVGQGHSPLHF
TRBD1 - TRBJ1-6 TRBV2 TGTGCCAGCGCTCGTGGACAGGGTCTGTCCCTCCACTTT CASARGQGLSLHF
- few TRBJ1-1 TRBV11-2 TGTGCCAGCAGCTTTTGGACTCTCGGGACTGAAGCTTTCTTT CASSFWTLGTEAFF
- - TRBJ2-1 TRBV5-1 TGCGCCAGCAGCTTGGGCGGTGAGCAGTTCTTC CASSLGGEQFF
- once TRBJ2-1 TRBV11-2 TGTGCCAGCAGCTTAGATTTGGTCGCGTCCTACAATGAGCAGTTCTTC CASSLDLVASYNEQFF
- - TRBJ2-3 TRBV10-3 TGTGCCATCTCAAGGGTGGGGGGGCCGACAGATACGCAGTATTTT CAISRVGGPTDTQYF
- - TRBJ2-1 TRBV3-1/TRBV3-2 TGTGCCAGCAGCCAATATGGTGAGCAGTTCTTC CASSQYGEQFF
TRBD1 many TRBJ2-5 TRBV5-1 TGCGCCACCACGGGGGGACAGGGTGAGACCCAGTACTTC CATTGGQGETQYF
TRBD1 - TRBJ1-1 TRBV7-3 TGTGCCAGCAGCGCGACAGGGGACACTGAAGCTTTCTTT CASSATGDTEAFF
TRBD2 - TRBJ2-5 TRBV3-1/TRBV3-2 TGTGCCAGCAGTCCACCGGGACTAGCTTCGGAGACCCAGTACTTC CASSPPGLASETQYF
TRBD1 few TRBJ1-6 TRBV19 TGTGCCAGCCATACCCCGGCGGGACAGGGTCTTCCACCCCTCCACTTT CASHTPAGQGLPPLHF
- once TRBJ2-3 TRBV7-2 TGTGCCAGCAGCTTAGGGGTGTCTGGAGGAGGCACAGATACGCAGTATTTT CASSLGVSGGGTDTQYF
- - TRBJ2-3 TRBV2 TGTGCCAGCAGTGGAGGATTCACAGATACGCAGTATTTT CASSGGFTDTQYF
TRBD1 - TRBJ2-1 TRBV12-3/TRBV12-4 TGTGCCAGCAGCGAGAATTGGACAGGTGAGCAGTTCTTC CASSENWTGEQFF
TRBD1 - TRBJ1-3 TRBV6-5 TGTGCCAGCAGTTACCGGGACAGCCGAAACACCATATATTTT CASSYRDSRNTIYF
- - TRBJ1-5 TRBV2 TGTGCCAGCAGTGGGCCTGCGGGACCGTATCAGCCCCAGCATTTT CASSGPAGPYQPQHF
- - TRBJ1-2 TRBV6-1 TGTGCCAGCAGTGAAGCGCGCCCCGTCCATGGCTACACCTTC CASSEARPVHGYTF
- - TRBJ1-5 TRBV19 TGTGCCAGTAGCATTCAGGATGGGGTCAATCAGCCCCAGCATTTT CASSIQDGVNQPQHF
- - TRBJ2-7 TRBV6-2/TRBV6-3 TGTGCCAGCAGTTACCCCTTTAACCTGGGGGACAACGAGCAGTACTTC CASSYPFNLGDNEQYF
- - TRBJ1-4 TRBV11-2 TGTGCCAGCAGCTTATTCGTTTCAACTAATGAAAAACTGTTTTTT CASSLFVSTNEKLFF
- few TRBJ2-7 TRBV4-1 TGCGCCAGCAGCCAAGACGGGTACTCCTACGAGCAGTACTTC CASSQDGYSYEQYF
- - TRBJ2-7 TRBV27 TGTGCCAGCAAGGAGGACAGTCCCCAACCTGGGGTAAACTCCTACGAGCAGTACTTC CASKEDSPQPGVNSYEQYF
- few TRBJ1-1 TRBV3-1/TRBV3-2 TGTGCCAGCAGATCTCGGGGGTGGAACACTGAAGCTTTCTTT CASRSRGWNTEAFF
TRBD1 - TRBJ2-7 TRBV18 TGTGCCAGCTCACCGGGGGACAGGGGCTACGAGCAGTACTTC CASSPGDRGYEQYF
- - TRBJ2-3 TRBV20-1 TGCAGTGGGATCAGGACAGATACGCAGTATTTT CSGIRTDTQYF